The 29 T cell receptor beta chains reported below all come from one sample, sequenced in a study of T-cell memory formation after mild COVID-19. TCRdb ran MiXCR on the 5' RACE reads and lists one entry per CDR3 protein. The data contain around 390,000 distinct CDR3 sequences, roughly 15% of them singletons. Sample: PBMCs or a T cell subset sorted from them (not recorded which). The receptors originated from a man in his late teens or twenties who had mild COVID-19 (a few samples of this study predate the infection). Cell type and time point are not known.

This clonotype turned up a few times. J is TRBJ2-5 and V is TRBV20-1; D ambiguous. Between the trimmed V and J ends, which lost 1 base and 4 bases, there was a span of 16 bases. In germline, CDR1 is DFQATT, CDR2 SNEGSKA (reference sequence). The CDR3 extends over 15 amino acids. The DNA for the CDR3 is TGCAGTGCTAGAGCTGGTGGGGTTCCCGTAGAGACCCAGTACTTC. Its translation is CSARAGGVPVETQYF.

The chain has TRBV7-9 and TRBJ1-6, with D possibly matching TRBD1 (6 bases). This CDR3 is built from 16 residues. Germline V gives CDR1 SEHNR, CDR2 FQNEAQ (reference sequence). Trimming removed 5 bases at V and 0 bases at J, with 11 bases between. The CDR3 spells CASSAQGSSYNSPLHF. Here the CDR3 DNA reads TGTGCCAGCAGCGCACAGGGAAGCTCCTATAATTCACCCCTCCACTTT.

This clonotype was detected a few times. The gene calls are TRBV4-2 and TRBJ2-2; tentatively, D is TRBD1 (6 bases). Trimming shortened V by 0 bases and J by 4 bases, and 12 bases separated the two germline ends. Germline V lookup: CDR1 LGHNA, CDR2 YNFKEQ. The CDR3 is 16 amino acids. CDR3 DNA: TGTGCCAGCAGCCAAGACCAGGGGATATCCACCGGGGAGCTGTTTTTT. This gives the protein CASSQDQGISTGELFF.

The chain combines TRBV25-1 with TRBJ1-6, with D hard to call. Germline V CDR1 and CDR2: MGHDK, SYGVNS. The CDR3 is 13 amino acids. V was clipped by 2 bases and J by 4 bases, with 3 bases between them. Here the CDR3 reads CASSEQYNSPLHF. DNA for the CDR3: TGTGCCAGCAGTGAACAGTATAATTCACCCCTCCACTTT.

The V call is TRBV12-3 or TRBV12-4, the J call TRBJ2-3; 7 bases map to TRBD1. The V gene end was trimmed by 7 bases and the J gene end by 3 bases; junction bases not matched to a gene: 13. This CDR3 is built from 16 residues. CDR3 sequence: CASTSSAHRGTDTQYF. The CDR3 DNA follows: TGTGCCAGCACCAGTTCGGCGCACAGGGGAACAGATACGCAGTATTTT.

The chain has TRBV4-3 and TRBJ1-3, with D perhaps TRBD1 (5 bases). V dropped 4 bases and J dropped 2 bases, with 12 bases sitting between them. Germline CDR1 LGHNA, CDR2 YSLEER. This CDR3 is built from 15 residues. CDR3 in DNA: TGCGCCAGCAGCCCTCGTTGGGGGACTGGAAACACCATATATTTT. Residues: CASSPRWGTGNTIYF.

This clonotype has just a few counts. The chain has TRBV5-1 and TRBJ1-6; D gene uncertain. CDR3 size: 15 residues. V lost 0 bases, J lost 5 bases, and 9 bases lay in between. CDR1 and CDR2 (germline): SGHRS, YFSETQ. DNA for the CDR3: TGCGCCAGCAGCTTGGCTATCGCTGATAATTCACCCCTCCACTTT. It translates to CASSLAIADNSPLHF.

This clonotype was counted a few times. The chain recombines TRBV28 with TRBJ1-1, with a weak D call TRBD1 (5 bases). Trimming removed 3 bases from V and 1 base from J, with 15 bases in between. CDR1 and CDR2 (germline): MDHEN, SYDVKM. The CDR3 runs 16 residues. DNA for the CDR3: TGTGCCAGCAGTTTGGGTCTCGGGGGGGAGAACACTGAAGCTTTCTTT. This translates into CASSLGLGGENTEAFF.

The sample holds many counts of this clonotype. The chain employs TRBV5-1 and TRBJ2-3; no reliable D call. Germline CDR1 and CDR2: SGHRS and YFSETQ. The CDR3 extends over 14 amino acids. Trimming pared 2 bases from V and 0 bases from J, leaving 7 bases between. The CDR3 DNA is TGCGCCAGCAGCTTCACCCACAGCACAGATACGCAGTATTTT. Amino acids: CASSFTHSTDTQYF.

J is TRBJ2-6 and V is TRBV6-1; tentative D call: TRBD2 (5 bases). This CDR3 has 16 residues. V shed 1 base and J shed 2 bases, with 9 bases lying between them. Germline V gene data show CDR1 as MNHNS and CDR2 as SASEGT. Written as DNA, the CDR3 is TGTGCCAGCAGTGAAGGAGGAGGCCCTGGGGCCAACGTCCTGACTTTC. Translating it yields CASSEGGGPGANVLTF.

The chain carries TRBV12-5 and TRBJ1-1, with D unclear. CDR3 length equals 12 residues. CDR1 and CDR2 (germline): LGHNT, FRNRAP. With 1 base removed from V and 4 bases from J, the gap between germline ends came to 4 bases. The DNA for the CDR3 is TGTGCTAGTGGTTTGGGTTCCACTGAAGCTTTCTTT. Protein product: CASGLGSTEAFF.

J is TRBJ2-7 and V is TRBV3-1; 8 nucleotides match TRBD1. J was trimmed by 5 bases and V by 5 bases; bases with no gene match: 2. Per the germline V gene, CDR1 is LGHDT and CDR2 is YNNKEL (reference sequence). The CDR3 covers 12 residues. In nucleotides, the CDR3 is TGTGCCAGCAGCACGACAGGGGACGAGCAGTACTTC. Translating it yields CASSTTGDEQYF.

The chain combines TRBV12-3 or TRBV12-4 with TRBJ1-2; D call uncertain. Trimming cost V 5 bases and J 8 bases, with 12 bases left between them. This CDR3 region has 12 residues. CDR3: CASSTTTGGYTF. The DNA for the CDR3 is TGTGCCAGCAGTACTACTACGGGCGGCTACACCTTC.

This sequence joins TRBV4-1 and TRBJ1-1; 8 nucleotides agree with TRBD1. The CDR3 is 14 residues long. CDR1 MGHRA and CDR2 YSYEKL come from the germline V gene. The trim removed 4 bases at V and 5 bases at J, leaving 6 bases unmatched. The CDR3 loop reads CASSRAGGTTEAFF. The CDR3 DNA follows: TGCGCCAGCAGCCGCGCAGGGGGCACGACTGAAGCTTTCTTT.

The rearrangement joins TRBV7-8 to TRBJ2-3; D might be TRBD2 (6 bases). Germline CDR1 and CDR2: SGHVS and FQNEAQ. The CDR3 has 15 residues. The V end lost 5 bases, the J end lost 1 base, and 13 bases lay between the germline ends. Here the CDR3 reads CASSRPGVGTDTQYF. The CDR3, as DNA: TGTGCCAGCAGCCGACCGGGGGTGGGCACAGATACGCAGTATTTT.

The CDR3 DNA sequence: TGTGCCAGCCGGGGGGGCAGAGATTTCTTT. It translates to CASRGGRDFF. This sequence joins TRBV19 and TRBJ1-1; D might be TRBD1 (6 bases). The V end was cut by 9 bases, the J end by 13 bases, with 15 bases between. This CDR3 has 10 residues. Germline CDR1 is LNHDA and CDR2 is SQIVND (reference sequence).

This clonotype has a handful of counts. The chain employs TRBV18 and TRBJ2-2; no clear D. Germline V CDR1 and CDR2: KGHSH, LQKENI. CDR3 length: 16 residues. V was shortened by 0 bases and J by 3 bases, with 11 bases between the two germline ends. DNA of the CDR3: TGTGCCAGCTCACCACCTGGTAATCGGGACACCGGGGAGCTGTTTTTT. As protein: CASSPPGNRDTGELFF.

This chain connects TRBV12-3 or TRBV12-4 to TRBJ1-5; D might be TRBD1 (5 bases). The CDR3 has 15 amino acids. Trimming shortened V by 7 bases and J by 0 bases, and 13 bases separated the two germline ends. Here the CDR3 DNA reads TGTGCCAGCACCTTGGGGCAGTATAGCAATCAGCCCCAGCATTTT. Translated: CASTLGQYSNQPQHF.

This chain uses TRBV29-1 with TRBJ1-1, with 9 nucleotides matching TRBD1. The trim removed 6 bases at V and 5 bases at J, leaving 4 bases unmatched. Germline-derived CDR1 and CDR2 are SQVTM and ANQGSEA. The length of the CDR3 is 12 residues. The CDR3 DNA reads as TGCAGCGTGCACAGGGGGCCTACTGAAGCTTTCTTT. Its protein is CSVHRGPTEAFF.

V usage is TRBV6-2 or TRBV6-3 and J usage is TRBJ1-5; no definite D call. The CDR3 extends over 15 amino acids. Between the trimmed V and J ends, which lost 2 bases and 7 bases, there was a span of 15 bases. Germline V gene sequence: CDR1 MNHEY, CDR2 SVGEGT. The CDR3 coding sequence is TGTGCCAGCAGTTACGGCTCCATTGCAGGCCAGCCCCAGCATTTT. Protein product: CASSYGSIAGQPQHF.

The chain recombines TRBV12-3 or TRBV12-4 with TRBJ1-1; perhaps TRBD1 as D (5 bases). V was clipped by 7 bases and J by 1 base, with 16 bases between them. This CDR3 spans 15 amino acids. CDR3: CASTLRDDGNTEAFF. The CDR3 region has the DNA TGTGCCAGCACCCTAAGGGACGATGGGAACACTGAAGCTTTCTTT.

This clonotype turned up a few times. The chain has TRBV7-9 and TRBJ1-2; D remains unclear. The germline V gene encodes CDR1 SEHNR and CDR2 FQNEAQ (reference sequence). This CDR3 is 14 amino acids long. Trimming shortened V by 7 bases and J by 2 bases, and 14 bases separated the two germline ends. The DNA of the CDR3 is TGTGCCAGCAATCCCCGGGAAGGGAACTATGGCTACACCTTC. Translating it yields CASNPREGNYGYTF.

This clonotype has just a few counts. Sequence at one end of the junction differs from germline and may be a read error. The chain is built from TRBV4-3 and TRBJ1-5; D may be TRBD1 (5 bases). CDR3 size: 16 residues. Germline V gene lookup returns CDR1 LGHNA and CDR2 YSLEER. The CDR3 DNA reads TGCGCCAGCAGCCAAGATTTCGGCCAGGGCAAACAGCCCCAGCATTTT. Translated, it gives CASSQDFGQGKQPQHF.

This chain uses TRBV6-2 or TRBV6-3 with TRBJ2-4; tentative D call: TRBD1 (6 bases). Trimming took 6 bases from V and 11 from J, leaving 17 bases between them. CDR1 and CDR2 (germline): MNHEY, SVGEGT. CDR3 length equals 13 residues. CDR3 sequence (DNA): TGTGCCAGCAGACAGGGAGCGAGTCAGTTTCAGTACTTC. This encodes CASRQGASQFQYF.

The chain uses TRBV7-2 and TRBJ2-5; 8 bases align to TRBD2. With V trimmed by 0 bases and J by 4 bases, 4 bases remained unmatched. The CDR3 has 15 amino acids. The germline gives CDR1 SGHTA, CDR2 FQGNSA. The CDR3 nucleotides read TGTGCCAGCAGCTTAGCGGGGGGACTAGGAGAGACCCAGTACTTC. This translates into CASSLAGGLGETQYF. The complete variable domain, with remaining parts taken from reference TRBV7-2 and TRBJ2-5, reads GAGVSQSPSNKVTEKGKDVELRCDPISGHTALYWYRQSLGQGLEFLIYFQGNSAPDKSGLPSDRFSAERTGGSVSTLTIQRTQQEDSAVYLCASSLAGGLGETQYFGPGTRLLVL.

In its sample, this clonotype was seen a few times. The rearrangement links TRBV5-6 to TRBJ2-2; 7 bases agree with TRBD2. The CDR3 runs to 13 residues. V lost 0 bases, J lost 11 bases, and 4 bases stayed unmatched. Germline CDR1 reads SGHDT; CDR2 reads YYEEEE. The DNA for the CDR3 is TGTGCCAGCAGCTTGGACAGCGGGGAAGAGCTGTTTTTT. This sequence encodes CASSLDSGEELFF.

This clonotype was observed a handful of times. This chain joins TRBV4-1 and TRBJ2-7; TRBD2 might be the D (5 bases). V was clipped by 0 bases and J by 6 bases, with 9 bases between them. The CDR3 extends over 13 amino acids. The germline gives CDR1 MGHRA, CDR2 YSYEKL. CDR3 DNA: TGCGCCAGCAGCCAAGAATCTCGGGGCGAGCAGTACGTC. Translating it yields CASSQESRGEQYV.

This clonotype has just a few counts. The rearrangement uses TRBV9 and TRBJ2-3; a weak D match, TRBD1 (5 bases). V gave up 0 bases and J gave up 5 bases, with 7 bases separating them. The CDR3 covers 13 residues. Germline assignment: CDR1 SGDLS and CDR2 YYNGEE. CDR3 loop: CASSVAGLDTQYF. In DNA form, the CDR3 reads TGTGCCAGCAGCGTAGCAGGGCTAGATACGCAGTATTTT.

This clonotype was detected only a few times. V is TRBV6-6 and J is TRBJ2-5, with 11 bases identical to TRBD2. Germline V gives CDR1 MNHNY, CDR2 SVGAGI (reference sequence). CDR3 length: 16 amino acids. V dropped 6 bases and J dropped 3; count of bases not matched to a gene: 9. CDR3 nucleotide sequence: TGTGCCAGCAGACTGACTCCGGGACTAGCGGAAGAGACCCAGTACTTC. As protein: CASRLTPGLAEETQYF.